The entry below describes one TCR beta chain. Its antigen is still unknown. This entry belongs to a study of cytomegalovirus exposure and HLA in healthy donors. Findings and caveats of the study: High sensitivity and specificity were reportedly achieved when the classifier diagnosed cytomegalovirus status.

Clones were read by immunoSEQ multiplex PCR, and TCRdb kept only the in-frame ones, dropping some. The sample consists of under 200,000 clones, 91% of them appearing once. V gave up 3 bases and J gave up 1 base; unmatched junction bases: 8. This CDR3 contains 18 residues. Germline CDR1 is SGHTA and CDR2 is FQGNSA. This chain connects TRBV7-2 to TRBJ2-2, with TRBD2 matching over 10 bases. The TCR was taken from a young woman in good health and CMV-seropositive. Specimen: PBMCs. The CDR3 coding sequence is TGTGCCAGCAGCTTTTCCTTTAGCGGGAGGCAGAACACCGGGGAGCTGTTTTTT. Amino acid sequence: CASSFSFSGRQNTGELFF.